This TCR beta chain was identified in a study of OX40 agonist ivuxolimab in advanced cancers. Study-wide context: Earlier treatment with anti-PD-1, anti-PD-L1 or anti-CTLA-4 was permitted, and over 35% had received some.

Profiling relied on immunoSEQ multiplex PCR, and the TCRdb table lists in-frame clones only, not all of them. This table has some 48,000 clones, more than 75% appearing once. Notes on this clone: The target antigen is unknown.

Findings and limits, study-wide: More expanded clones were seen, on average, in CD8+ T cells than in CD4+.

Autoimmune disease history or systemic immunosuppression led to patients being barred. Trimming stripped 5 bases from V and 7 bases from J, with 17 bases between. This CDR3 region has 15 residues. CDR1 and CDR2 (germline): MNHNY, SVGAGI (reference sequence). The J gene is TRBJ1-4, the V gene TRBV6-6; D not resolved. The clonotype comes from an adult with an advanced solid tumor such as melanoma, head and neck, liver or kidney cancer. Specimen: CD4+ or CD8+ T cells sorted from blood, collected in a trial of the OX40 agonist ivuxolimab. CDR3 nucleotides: TGTGCCAGCAGTAGAAGCGTCGGGATAGGTGAAAAACTGTTTTTT. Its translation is CASSRSVGIGEKLFF.